Each of the 13 T cell receptor beta chains below was sequenced from the same sample in a study of blood T cell repertoires in COVID-19 (dated by TCRdb to between 2020 and 2021). Libraries were constructed by the immunoSEQ multiplex PCR assay. The table was pulled from immuneACCESS by TCRdb, which kept in-frame rearrangements only. Such tables lose some clones; where checked, under half of the loss comes from unresolved V genes, and the rest has no known cause. Present in this sample are over 250,000 clones, around 89% of which were seen just once. Under 2.5% of the sample is held by the ten biggest clonotypes. The sample consisted of PBMCs or T cells enriched from blood (not recorded which). The origin of the receptors is a woman aged 18-29 years who had recovered from COVID-19.

The V and J genes are TRBV5-1 and TRBJ1-2; perhaps TRBD1 as D (5 bases). Trimming stripped 0 bases from V and 8 bases from J, with 14 bases between. Germline-derived CDR1 and CDR2 are SGHRS and YFSETQ. CDR3 length equals 14 residues. CDR3 sequence reads: CASSLGDRTGGYTF. In nucleotides, the CDR3 is TGCGCCAGCAGCTTGGGAGACAGAACTGGCGGCTACACCTTC.

The chain links TRBV5-1 to TRBJ1-4; D is perhaps TRBD1 (5 bases). The CDR3 runs 15 residues. Germline CDR1 is SGHRS and CDR2 is YFSETQ. Trimming removed 4 bases at V and 4 bases at J, with 14 bases between. The CDR3 here is CASSMSGLGNEKLFF. In DNA form, the CDR3 reads TGCGCCAGCAGCATGTCAGGGCTAGGTAATGAAAAACTGTTTTTT. Full variable domain (rest looked up from reference TRBV5-1 and TRBJ1-4): KAGVTQTPRYLIKTRGQQVTLSCSPISGHRSVSWYQQTPGQGLQFLFEYFSETQRNKGNFPGRFSGRQFSNSRSEMNVSTLELGDSALYLCASSMSGLGNEKLFFGSGTQLSVL.

This rearrangement joins TRBV7-8 to TRBJ1-1, with D unclear. The CDR3 totals 14 residues. Trimming left V 1 base short and J 7 bases short, with 13 bases between. The germline CDR1 and CDR2 sequences are SGHVS and FQNEAQ. CDR3 region: CASSLVRDIDEAFF. CDR3 DNA: TGTGCCAGCAGCTTAGTTCGCGACATCGATGAAGCTTTCTTT.

The chain links TRBV19 to TRBJ2-7; 7 bases map to TRBD1. V shed 9 bases, J shed 1 base, and the junction held 6 bases outside the gene matches. The germline gives CDR1 LNHDA, CDR2 SQIVND (reference sequence). This CDR3 region has 13 residues. The CDR3 DNA follows: TGTGCCAGCCACTACAGGGGTTCCTACGAGCAGTACTTC. Protein product: CASHYRGSYEQYF.

This clone was recorded only once. This rearrangement joins TRBV9 to TRBJ1-2, with 11 bases lining up with TRBD1. J lost 4 bases, V lost 2 bases, and 4 bases had no gene match. The CDR3 is 15 residues long. Germline V gives CDR1 SGDLS, CDR2 YYNGEE. The CDR3 region is CASSVRDRGTYGYTF. The CDR3, as DNA: TGTGCCAGCAGCGTCCGGGACAGGGGGACCTATGGCTACACCTTC.

This chain connects TRBV2 to TRBJ2-7; D call uncertain. CDR3 length equals 11 residues. CDR1 is SNHLY, CDR2 FYNNEI, per germline. V was shortened by 5 bases and J by 0 bases, with 2 bases between the two germline ends. The CDR3 loop is CASSYSYEQYF. CDR3 sequence (DNA): TGTGCCAGCAGTTACTCCTACGAGCAGTACTTC. Based on the CDR3 plus reference TRBV2 and TRBJ2-7, the full variable domain is EPEVTQTPSHQVTQMGQEVILRCVPISNHLYFYWYRQILGQKVEFLVSFYNNEISEKSEIFDDQFSVERPDGSNFTLKIRSTKLEDSAMYFCASSYSYEQYFGPGTRLTVT.

The chain has TRBV25-1 and TRBJ1-6, with 10 bases that match TRBD1. V lost 4 bases, J lost 10 bases, and 7 bases stayed unmatched. Germline lookup yields CDR1 MGHDK and CDR2 SYGVNS. This CDR3 has 15 amino acids. CDR3 bases: TGTGCCAGCAGTGGAGGACAGGGGGGAGGATCACCCCTCCACTTT. Translated, it gives CASSGGQGGGSPLHF. The variable domain in full, completed from reference TRBV25-1 and TRBJ1-6, reads EADIYQTPRYLVIGTGKKITLECSQTMGHDKMYWYQQDPGMELHLIHYSYGVNSTEKGDLSSESTVSRIRTEHFPLTLESARPSHTSQYLCASSGGQGGGSPLHFGNGTRLTVT.

Only one count was recorded for this clone. The chain has TRBV25-1 and TRBJ1-1; 12 bases are shared with TRBD1. The germline V gene encodes CDR1 MGHDK and CDR2 SYGVNS. J was trimmed by 11 bases and V by 4 bases; bases with no gene match: 8. The CDR3 length is 14 residues. The CDR3, as DNA: TGTGCCAGCAGTGCTTGGGGACAGGGGGCTCTGGCTTTCTTT. It yields the protein CASSAWGQGALAFF.

This clone came up a few times. The rearrangement links TRBV3-1 (or the pseudogene TRBV3-2) to TRBJ1-4; TRBD1 matches at 7 bases. Germline CDR1 reads LGHDT; CDR2 reads YNNKEL (reference sequence). V shed 1 base, J shed 5 bases, and the junction held 4 bases outside the gene matches. CDR3 size: 15 residues. The CDR3 loop is CASSQGGQRNEKLFF. In nucleotides, the CDR3 is TGTGCCAGCAGCCAAGGGGGACAGAGGAATGAAAAACTGTTTTTT.

To note about this clone: One junction end does not reproduce the germline sequence, and a read error may be involved. The V and J genes are TRBV7-3 and TRBJ2-1; possibly TRBD2 for D (6 bases). The germline V gene encodes CDR1 SGHTA and CDR2 FQGTGA. CDR3 length equals 15 residues. Here the CDR3 reads CASSLSRDSHNEQFF. CDR3 bases: TGTGCCAGCAGCCTCAGCCGGGACTCCCACAATGAGCAGTTCTTC.

The CDR3 protein is CASSPTGLNTEAFF. CDR3 nucleotide sequence: TGTGCCAGCAGCCCCACAGGTCTCAACACTGAAGCTTTCTTT. The chain has TRBV5-4 and TRBJ1-1; TRBD1 is a possible D gene (5 bases). V lost 4 bases and J lost 2, with 12 bases in between. In germline, CDR1 is SGHNT, CDR2 YYREEE (reference sequence). CDR3 length: 14 amino acids.

This chain links TRBV19 with TRBJ2-4, with 9 bases aligning to TRBD1. The CDR3 loop spans 14 amino acids. J gave up 5 bases and V 4 bases, and 3 bases lay outside the gene matches. Looked up from germline, CDR1 is LNHDA and CDR2 is SQIVND (reference sequence). CDR3: CASSNDRGENIQYF. The CDR3 DNA reads TGTGCCAGTAGTAATGACAGGGGGGAAAACATTCAGTACTTC.

This chain links TRBV7-9 with TRBJ1-2, with unresolved D. The CDR3 is 12 residues long. Germline V gene sequence: CDR1 SEHNR, CDR2 FQNEAQ (reference sequence). V was trimmed by 3 bases and J by 10 bases, leaving 12 bases between them. The CDR3 sequence: CASSLRRRDYTF. In DNA form, the CDR3 reads TGTGCCAGCAGCTTGAGGCGGAGAGACTACACCTTC.